Each of the 6 T cell receptor beta chains below was sequenced from the same sample in a study of T cells in Graves' hyperthyroidism and ophthalmopathy. TCR beta CDR3 region amplification was performed from RNA transcripts. Carried out on the TCR CDR3, a first-round RT-PCR used the HTBI primer set. From the multiplex PCR reads, TCRdb called clonotypes with MiXCR, one entry per CDR3 protein. Among nearly 750,000 distinct CDR3 sequences, 35% were seen once, and the ten largest hold around 30%. Sequencing input: blood. The receptor source for this set is a woman in her thirties or forties with Graves' hyperthyroidism.

In its sample, this clonotype was seen a few times. This chain links TRBV19 with TRBJ1-1; a weak D match, TRBD1 (5 bases). The germline V and J ends were trimmed by 6 bases and 4 bases, with 15 bases remaining between them. CDR3 length equals 14 residues. Germline V CDR1 and CDR2: LNHDA, SQIVND (reference sequence). The CDR3 DNA reads TGTGCCAGTAGGGGACCCCTCCTGGGCACTGAAGCTTTCTTT. Residues: CASRGPLLGTEAFF.

This clonotype was detected many times. J is TRBJ1-2 and V is TRBV6-5; D unresolved. CDR3 size: 13 residues. Germline CDR1 and CDR2: MNHEY and SVGAGI. Trimming took off 8 bases at V and 0 bases at J, with 10 bases between the two ends. Here the CDR3 DNA reads TGTGCCAGCGATGTACAGACTAACTATGGCTACACCTTC. This gives the protein CASDVQTNYGYTF.

This clonotype was detected ten times or more. This rearrangement joins TRBV20-1 to TRBJ1-4; D unresolved. Germline CDR1 DFQATT, CDR2 SNEGSKA (reference sequence). The CDR3 totals 13 residues. Trimming took off 6 bases at V and 7 bases at J, with 15 bases between the two ends. The CDR3 coding sequence is TGCAGTGCATCGCCGGCGGGGTCTGAAAAACTGTTTTTT. It specifies CSASPAGSEKLFF.

On this clonotype itself: The junction shows a germline mismatch at one end, possibly a read error. This chain links TRBV10-3 with TRBJ2-7, with 8 bases fitting TRBD2. CDR3 length equals 17 residues. CDR1 and CDR2 (germline): ENHRY, SYGVKD. CDR3 sequence reads: CASSRLRVGAAGGEQYF. CDR3 coding DNA: TGTGCCAGCAGTAGACTCCGCGTGGGGGCTGCGGGAGGCGAGCAGTACTTC.

This clonotype was recorded a few times. DNA of the CDR3: TGTGCCTGGAGTCTGGGGAACACTGAAGCTTTCTTT. It is translated as CAWSLGNTEAFF. The chain couples TRBV30 to TRBJ1-1; no definite D call. Trimming shortened V by 2 bases and J by 1 base, and 5 bases separated the two germline ends. The CDR3 has 12 residues. CDR1 GTSNPN and CDR2 SVGIG come from the germline V gene (reference sequence).

This chain joins TRBV19 and TRBJ1-2, with D tentatively TRBD1 (5 bases). The CDR3 is 16 residues long. The V gene lost 1 base and the J gene lost 0 bases, with 12 bases spanning the gap. CDR1 is LNHDA, CDR2 SQIVND, per germline (reference sequence). The CDR3 sequence: CASSIVWDAANYGYTF. CDR3 DNA sequence: TGTGCCAGTAGTATAGTCTGGGACGCCGCTAACTATGGCTACACCTTC.